This T cell receptor (beta chain) came from a study of OX40 agonist ivuxolimab in advanced cancers. On the study more broadly: Patients enrolled in dose escalation were diagnosed with hepatocellular carcinoma, melanoma, renal cell or head and neck cancer. A male proportion of 82.7% was recorded, with mean age 60 years and range about 23 to 90. Whole-study findings and limits: Average numbers of expanded clones were greater in CD8+ T cells than in CD4+.

The table came from immunoSEQ multiplex PCR; TCRdb's copy has only in-frame clones and leaves some out. The sample includes 75,000 to 80,000 clones, approximately 87% of them seen just once. As to this clone: Its antigen is as yet unknown.

The timepoints at which blood was sampled were baseline, cycle 4 day 1, and cycle 7 day 1. The sample consisted of CD4+ or CD8+ T cells sorted from blood, taken in a trial of the OX40 agonist ivuxolimab. This sequence originates from an adult with an advanced solid tumor such as melanoma, head and neck, liver or kidney cancer.

The CDR3 loop is CAWSVGLAGGTDTQYF. CDR3 DNA: TGTGCCTGGAGTGTAGGTTTAGCGGGGGGCACAGATACGCAGTATTTT. The chain uses TRBV30 and TRBJ2-3; 9 bases align to TRBD2. Germline-derived CDR1 and CDR2 are GTSNPN and SVGIG (reference sequence). J was trimmed by 1 base and V by 0 bases; bases with no gene match: 5. The CDR3 runs 16 residues.